This TCR beta chain emerged from a study of T cell responses to AZD1222 COVID-19 vaccine. Study at large: It was second doses at about 4 or about 12 weeks that were pooled. Whole-study results and caveats: Regions 160-218 and 743-854 held dominance among vaccine-associated CD4 TCRs, which spanned spike. Spike-specific TCR breadth and depth rose after two AZD1222 doses. None of the repertoires were sampled until the peak T cell response had passed.

As regards this clone: The antigen remains undetermined.

Profiling relied on immunoSEQ multiplex PCR, and the TCRdb table lists in-frame clones only, not all of them. The table has more than 95,000 clones, 82% seen once; the top ten hold approximately 5.1%. Germline V gene data show CDR1 as SNHLY and CDR2 as FYNNEI. The CDR3 is 11 amino acids. This TCR derives from an adult in good health. The chain recombines TRBV2 with TRBJ1-2; D is unresolved. Sequencing used peripheral blood, obtained on day 0 of AZD1222 vaccination. CDR3: CAINWGGGYTF. In nucleotides, the CDR3 is TGTGCGATCAATTGGGGTGGCGGCTACACCTTC.